This TCR beta chain emerged from a study of memory B cells and T cells in multiple sclerosis. Profiling relied on immunoSEQ multiplex PCR, and the TCRdb table lists in-frame clones only, not all of them. The sample lists roughly 30,000 clones, roughly 82% seen once, with roughly 2.6% in the top ten. CFSE-dim autoproliferating and CFSE-high non-proliferating T cells from unstimulated culture were sequenced separately. 40 million to 50 million CFSE-labeled PBMCs were cultured 6 to 7 days unstimulated, then replicate wells were pooled. CFSE at 0.45 to 0.65 uM labeled the PBMCs, which were then cultured unstimulated. The CDR3 totals 11 residues. The V end lost 5 bases, the J end lost 8 bases, and 10 bases lay between the germline ends. The V gene's germline CDR1 is MDHEN and CDR2 SYDVKM. Concerning this clone: Its antigen is not identified.

This clonotype was sampled from a human donor with multiple sclerosis. Sequenced sample: PBMCs from blood kept in culture. The genes are TRBV28 and TRBJ2-7; D is unresolved. CDR3 sequence (DNA): TGTGCCAGCAGTACAGAATATCAGCAGTACTTC. Translated, it gives CASSTEYQQYF.